One sample yielded the 20 T cell receptor beta chains listed below, sequenced in a study of blood T cell repertoires in COVID-19. Libraries were prepared by immunoSEQ multiplex PCR; TCRdb keeps only in-frame clonotypes and omits some of them. The repertoire holds roughly 91,000 clones, with 79% as singletons. Material for sequencing was peripheral blood. These receptor sequences come from a man between 65 and 80 years old with acute or convalescent COVID-19.

The chain carries TRBV19 and TRBJ2-4; 9 nucleotides match TRBD1. Germline V CDR1 and CDR2: LNHDA, SQIVND (reference sequence). CDR3 size: 19 residues. Losses at the gene ends were 2 bases for V and 0 bases for J; bases not matched to a gene: 11. CDR3 DNA sequence: TGTGCCAGTAGTATAAGTGGGGACAGGGCCTTACTAGCCAAAAACATTCAGTACTTC. This gives the protein CASSISGDRALLAKNIQYF.

This sequence joins TRBV9 and TRBJ2-2; TRBD1 matches at 7 bases. The CDR3 sequence is 15 residues long. After removal of 5 bases from V and 6 bases from J, the junction contained 10 bases not matched to a gene. Germline CDR1 SGDLS, CDR2 YYNGEE. The chain's CDR3 is CASSGDGTGAGELFF. The CDR3 nucleotides read TGTGCCAGCAGTGGAGATGGAACAGGGGCCGGGGAGCTGTTTTTT.

V and J are TRBV5-8 and TRBJ2-3, with TRBD2 matching 9 bases. The germline V gene encodes CDR1 SGHTS and CDR2 YDEGEE. The CDR3 contains 15 residues. V was pared by 1 base and J by 3 bases, with 3 bases of the junction left unmatched. Written as DNA, the CDR3 is TGTGCCAGCAGCTTGTTTCTAGCGGGGACAGATACGCAGTATTTT. It specifies CASSLFLAGTDTQYF. The whole variable domain, filled in from reference TRBV5-8 and TRBJ2-3, reads EAGVTQSPTHLIKTRGQQATLRCSPISGHTSVYWYQQALGLGLQFLLWYDEGEERNRGNFPPRFSGRQFPNYSSELNVNALELEDSALYLCASSLFLAGTDTQYFGPGTRLTVL.

The rearrangement links TRBV24-1 to TRBJ2-5; tentative D call: TRBD1 (5 bases). V lost 5 bases to trimming and J lost 6 bases, with 12 bases between them. The CDR3 spans 13 residues. CDR1 is KGHDR and CDR2 is SFDVKD in the germline V gene. CDR3 nucleotides: TGTGCCACCAGTGGGCAGGGAATCAAGACCCAGTACTTC. Protein sequence: CATSGQGIKTQYF.

The CDR3 reads CASSQGQALTNEKLFF. CDR3 coding DNA: TGTGCCAGCAGCCAAGGACAAGCCTTGACTAATGAAAAACTGTTTTTT. V is TRBV3-1 (or the pseudogene TRBV3-2) and J is TRBJ1-4; D gene unclear. The CDR3 length is 16 residues. The V and J ends lost 1 base and 2 bases respectively, with 11 bases between them. The germline CDR1 and CDR2 sequences are LGHDT and YNNKEL (reference sequence).

Only one count was recorded for this clone. This chain uses TRBV28 with TRBJ2-6; 8 bases fit TRBD1. Germline CDR1 and CDR2: MDHEN and SYDVKM. The CDR3 contains 18 residues. The V gene end was trimmed by 2 bases and the J gene end by 0 bases; junction bases not matched to a gene: 6. CDR3 nucleotide sequence: TGTGCCAGCAGTTTAGCCAGGGGGCAACGCTCTGGGGCCAACGTCCTGACTTTC. Translating gives CASSLARGQRSGANVLTF.

DNA of the CDR3: TGCGCCAGCAGCCAAGCGGGAATAGCGGGGGTGGGAGATACGCAGTATTTT. Translating gives CASSQAGIAGVGDTQYF. This chain links TRBV4-1 with TRBJ2-3; 9 nucleotides line up with TRBD2. The V segment lost 1 base and the J segment 5 bases; nucleotides outside the gene matches: 10. Germline V CDR1 and CDR2: MGHRA, YSYEKL. The CDR3 runs to 17 residues.

The chain uses TRBV12-3 or TRBV12-4 and TRBJ1-2; the D gene is possibly TRBD1 (5 bases). This CDR3 spans 13 amino acids. V was shortened by 6 bases and J by 5 bases, with 13 bases between the two germline ends. DNA for the CDR3: TGTGCCAGCAGCCCCGACAGTCAATATGGCTACACCTTC. It codes for CASSPDSQYGYTF.

The gene calls are TRBV5-6 and TRBJ2-2; the match to TRBD2 covers 7 bases. The V and J ends lost 2 bases and 7 bases, in that order; junction bases with no gene match: 2. Per germline, CDR1 SGHDT and CDR2 YYEEEE. The CDR3 consists of 13 residues. The CDR3 spells CASSFGEGGELFF. The CDR3 region has the DNA TGTGCCAGCAGCTTCGGGGAGGGCGGGGAGCTGTTTTTT.

The J gene is TRBJ2-1, the V gene TRBV5-1; D unclear. Trimming took off 0 bases at V and 0 bases at J, with 10 bases between the two ends. There are 16 residues in the CDR3. Germline CDR1 reads SGHRS; CDR2 reads YFSETQ. CDR3: CASSLVGSSSYNEQFF. The DNA for the CDR3 is TGCGCCAGCAGCTTGGTGGGCTCGAGCTCCTACAATGAGCAGTTCTTC.

The J gene is TRBJ2-2, the V gene TRBV6-5; no clear D gene. The CDR3 sequence is 15 residues long. Germline V gene lookup returns CDR1 MNHEY and CDR2 SVGAGI. Trimming cost V 6 bases and J 1 base, with 12 bases left between them. The CDR3 sequence: CASSLKAGNTGELFF. DNA for the CDR3: TGTGCCAGCAGCTTAAAGGCAGGGAACACCGGGGAGCTGTTTTTT.

The J gene is TRBJ2-1, the V gene TRBV28, with TRBD1 matching over 8 bases. CDR3 length equals 14 residues. Per the germline V gene, CDR1 is MDHEN and CDR2 is SYDVKM. V trimming: 6 bases; J trimming: 3 bases; junction bases outside the gene matches: 4. For the CDR3, the DNA is TGTGCCAGCAGCCGACAGGGGTACTACAATGAGCAGTTCTTC. Translated, it gives CASSRQGYYNEQFF.

The V gene is TRBV5-8, the J gene TRBJ2-4, with TRBD1 identical over 7 bases. The CDR3 extends over 14 amino acids. CDR1 SGHTS and CDR2 YDEGEE come from the germline V gene. V lost 8 bases and J lost 1; bases outside the gene matches: 6. CDR3 region: CASGDRVAKNIQYF. In DNA form, the CDR3 reads TGTGCCAGTGGCGACAGGGTGGCCAAAAACATTCAGTACTTC.

The chain employs TRBV11-2 and TRBJ2-2, with D perhaps matching TRBD1 (6 bases). Germline loops: CDR1 SGHAT, CDR2 FQNNGV. CDR3 length: 14 residues. V lost 2 bases and J lost 4, with 8 bases in between. Here the CDR3 DNA reads TGTGCCAGCAGCTTACAGGGGAGCACCGGGGAGCTGTTTTTT. Encoded protein: CASSLQGSTGELFF.

V and J are TRBV5-5 and TRBJ1-2, with D possibly being TRBD1 (5 bases). The CDR3 extends over 15 amino acids. Germline-derived CDR1 and CDR2 are SGHKS and YYEKEE (reference sequence). The ends were cut back, 2 bases at V and 4 bases at J, with 15 bases in the middle. CDR3 residues: CASSFGDSTTYGYTF. The DNA of the CDR3 is TGTGCCAGCAGCTTCGGGGACTCCACGACCTATGGCTACACCTTC.

This rearrangement joins TRBV28 to TRBJ1-6, with TRBD1 identical over 8 bases. Trimming cost V 4 bases and J 3 bases; bases outside gene matches: 2. Germline values: CDR1 MDHEN, CDR2 SYDVKM. The length of the CDR3 is 15 residues. The CDR3 nucleotides read TGTGCCAGCAGTTCCGGACAGGGCTATAATTCACCCCTCCACTTT. Protein: CASSSGQGYNSPLHF.

CDR3 in DNA: TGTGCCAGAAGCTTAGACAGGGGCCCTAACTATGGCTACACCTTC. It specifies CARSLDRGPNYGYTF. This rearrangement joins TRBV5-3 to TRBJ1-2; 8 bases line up with TRBD1. TRBV5-3 is an ORF for which the function is uncertain. This CDR3 has 15 amino acids. V lost 2 bases to trimming and J lost 0 bases; unmatched junction nucleotides: 3.

The V gene is TRBV7-8, the J gene TRBJ1-2; D is unresolved. Germline V lookup: CDR1 SGHVS, CDR2 FQNEAQ. This CDR3 is built from 13 residues. Trimming cost V 2 bases and J 5 bases, with 9 bases left between them. The CDR3, as DNA: TGTGCCAGCAGCTTATGGGCAGCTTATGGCTACACCTTC. Amino acids: CASSLWAAYGYTF. The whole variable domain, filled in from reference TRBV7-8 and TRBJ1-2, reads GAGVSQSPRYKVAKRGQDVALRCDPISGHVSLFWYQQALGQGPEFLTYFQNEAQLDKSGLPSDRFFAERPEGSVSTLKIQRTQQEDSAVYLCASSLWAAYGYTFGSGTRLTVV.

This chain connects TRBV24-1 to TRBJ2-1, with 9 bases aligning to TRBD2. The germline V gene encodes CDR1 KGHDR and CDR2 SFDVKD. CDR3 length equals 16 residues. The junction had 3 bases not matched to a gene; V was cut back by 0 bases and J by 4 bases. The CDR3: CATSDLDSGGYNEQFF. As DNA, the CDR3 is TGTGCCACCAGTGATTTGGATAGCGGGGGTTACAATGAGCAGTTCTTC.

The V gene is TRBV20-1, the J gene TRBJ1-1; TRBD1 matches 8 bases. The V and J ends lost 3 bases and 5 bases, in that order; junction bases with no gene match: 11. The CDR3 length is 15 residues. CDR1 is DFQATT and CDR2 is SNEGSKA in the germline V gene (reference sequence). The CDR3 DNA follows: TGCAGTGCTAGTAGGACAGGGTGGCGTTGGACTGAAGCTTTCTTT. This codes for CSASRTGWRWTEAFF.